This T cell receptor beta chain was sequenced in a study of lymphopenia after photon versus proton radiotherapy. As for this clone: Antigen unknown.

General observations from the study: After the lymphocyte nadir, photon-treated repertoires showed oligoclonal expansion, especially of CD8+ Temra cells. Relative stability marked proton patients; photon patients lost diversity and naive cells. Larger post-nadir TCR diversity loss correlated inversely with survival in deceased patients.

TCRdb keeps only in-frame clones here, not all; method: immunoSEQ multiplex PCR. The sample records 40,000 to 45,000 clones, 86% being singletons. V shed 2 bases and J shed 3 bases, with 10 bases lying between them. Per the germline V gene, CDR1 is LNHDA and CDR2 is SQIVND (reference sequence). The CDR3 runs to 14 residues. The J gene is TRBJ2-5, the V gene TRBV19; D not certain. The receptor was derived from a woman in her seventies with pancreatic cancer. Some clones in this sample may be carry-over from other donors' samples. Sequenced material: peripheral blood, taken from a patient treated with proton-based radiotherapy. The CDR3 here is CASSISRIEETQYF. In nucleotides, the CDR3 is TGTGCCAGTAGTATATCTCGGATCGAAGAGACCCAGTACTTC.